This T cell receptor beta chain was found in a study of CD8 T cells in ankylosing spondylitis. Notes on the study in general: Clones linked to disease were reported to show significant enrichment in matched ankylosing spondylitis synovial fluid. A motif in TCR beta, a set of several highly homologous variants, appeared characteristic of ankylosing spondylitis blood. A CD8+ phenotype characterized the disease-linked clones, which were relatively rare in peripheral blood.

The CDR3 loop spans 17 amino acids. Germline V CDR1 and CDR2: SGHAT, FQNNGV. Trimming left V 5 bases short and J 0 bases short, with 17 bases between. This clonotype was recorded a few times. Its antigen remains unidentified. Molecular-barcoded quantitative 5'-RACE produced these TCR beta libraries. Each CDR3 protein gets one entry after TCRdb re-called the 5' RACE reads with MiXCR. The sample yields 350,000 to 400,000 distinct CDR3 sequences, 20% to 25% seen once. The sequence was collected from a male donor with ankylosing spondylitis or in good health (not recorded which). V usage is TRBV11-2 and J usage is TRBJ2-1; no definite D call. The sample was blood, either unsorted or a sorted T cell fraction (not recorded which). CDR3 coding DNA: TGTGCCAGCAGCCCCTCAACGGTCTCAAGCTCCTACAATGAGCAGTTCTTC. The encoded protein is CASSPSTVSSSYNEQFF.